This T cell receptor beta chain was profiled in a study of identical twins. Looked up from germline, CDR1 is MNHNS and CDR2 is SASEGT. J lost 5 bases, V lost 6 bases, and 11 bases had no gene match. The CDR3 spans 16 residues. Using its own MiXCR run on the 5' RACE reads, TCRdb lists one record per CDR3 protein. The table has about 730,000 distinct CDR3 sequences, around 20% seen once; the top ten hold about 4.3%. The same data also contributed to another study, on T cells expressing NK-cell markers.

This clonotype was sampled from a woman in her late teens or twenties in good health. What was sequenced was PBMCs. V and J are TRBV6-1 and TRBJ2-2; 8 nucleotides agree with TRBD1. The CDR3 reads CASRRSGGKFTGELFF. The CDR3 nucleotides are TGTGCCAGCAGGAGATCAGGGGGCAAATTTACCGGGGAGCTGTTTTTT.